The clone carrying this T cell receptor (beta chain) was counted between two and nine times. Its antigen is unknown. These data originate in a study of blood T cells in healthy people across ages. Broader study findings: The unsorted PBMCs prevented any conclusive comparison of naive versus antigen-experienced cells.

Looked up from germline, CDR1 is SGHTA and CDR2 is FQGNSA. This CDR3 is 14 amino acids long. Trimming at V came to 8 bases and at J to 1 base, leaving 6 bases not matched to a gene. The use of a sample-barcoded 5' primer and a J-beta primer mix characterized a second PCR of roughly 6 to 12 cycles. TCRdb reprocessed the 5' RACE reads via MiXCR and lists one record per CDR3 protein. This table holds around 1,000,000 distinct CDR3 sequences, approximately 26% found once. The sample was also reused in another study, on T cells of mothers and their children. That source adds: Using roughly 1.5 ug per 15 ul, all extracted RNA underwent cDNA synthesis. It was found that thymic selection shapes TCR recombination output similarly in related and unrelated pairs.

This rearrangement joins TRBV7-2 to TRBJ2-7, with 9 bases aligning to TRBD2. Sequenced sample: blood. The receptor was isolated from a girl aged 2 to 9 in good health. The CDR3 loop reads CASSAGGYSYEQYF. In DNA, the CDR3 is TGTGCCAGCTCTGCGGGGGGGTATTCCTACGAGCAGTACTTC.